The next 10 T cell receptor beta chains were all read from a single sample in a study of cytomegalovirus exposure and HLA in healthy donors. The PCR had 60 Vbeta and 13 Jbeta primers. Clones were sequenced by immunoSEQ multiplex PCR, and TCRdb holds only the in-frame ones, with some missing. Of some 67,000 clones in the sample, approximately 80% were seen once. Sequencing was performed on PBMCs. These receptors came from a woman aged 25 to 45 in good health and CMV-seronegative.

Details on this clone: The junction departs from the called germline gene at one end, perhaps through a read error. The rearrangement links TRBV7-7 to TRBJ2-5; 10 bases are a match to TRBD2. The germline gives CDR1 SSHAT, CDR2 FNYEAQ (reference sequence). This CDR3 has 17 residues. The CDR3: CASSSGPGLAPPETQYF. CDR3 bases: TGTGCTAGCAGCTCGGGACCGGGACTAGCGCCTCCAGAGACCCAGTACTTC.

This clone was recorded once. V usage is TRBV7-2 and J usage is TRBJ1-2, with 8 bases matching TRBD1. With V trimmed by 4 bases and J by 10 bases, 11 bases remained unmatched. This CDR3 spans 14 amino acids. Germline loops: CDR1 SGHTA, CDR2 FQGNSA. The CDR3 spells CASSSKRTGSDYTF. The CDR3 DNA is TGTGCCAGCAGCTCCAAACGGACAGGGTCGGACTACACCTTC.

The chain combines TRBV5-6 with TRBJ1-2; 8 bases line up with TRBD1. The germline CDR1 and CDR2 sequences are SGHDT and YYEEEE. The CDR3 contains 14 residues. With 4 bases clipped from V and 2 bases from J, the junction kept 4 bases outside the gene matches. CDR3: CASSAGQANYGYTF. Here the CDR3 DNA reads TGTGCCAGCAGCGCGGGACAGGCCAACTATGGCTACACCTTC.

The gene calls are TRBV5-4 and TRBJ1-6; no clear D gene. CDR1 is SGHNT and CDR2 is YYREEE in the germline V gene (reference sequence). This CDR3 spans 18 amino acids. Trimming cost V 3 bases and J 2 bases, with 18 bases left between them. CDR3 loop: CASSSYANLTPYNSPLHF. For the CDR3, the DNA is TGTGCCAGCAGCTCCTATGCGAATTTAACCCCCTATAATTCACCCCTCCACTTT.

This clone was counted only a few times. The chain couples TRBV2 to TRBJ1-4, with TRBD1 matching over 12 bases. This CDR3 has 17 residues. The germline V gene has CDR1 SNHLY and CDR2 FYNNEI. Trimming at V came to 5 bases and at J to 5 bases, leaving 9 bases not matched to a gene. CDR3 amino acids: CASSPTGQGARNEKLFF. CDR3 nucleotides: TGTGCCAGCAGTCCGACGGGACAGGGGGCGCGGAATGAAAAACTGTTTTTT.

The chain is built from TRBV30 and TRBJ2-7, with D possibly matching TRBD1 (5 bases). The V gene lost 2 bases and the J gene lost 7 bases, with 12 bases spanning the gap. CDR3 length: 12 residues. Germline V gives CDR1 GTSNPN, CDR2 SVGIG (reference sequence). CDR3 protein: CAWSPQKGEQYF. The DNA of the CDR3 is TGTGCCTGGAGTCCCCAAAAGGGGGAGCAGTACTTC. Combining the CDR3 with reference TRBV30 and TRBJ2-7 gives the whole variable domain SQTIHQWPATLVQPVGSPLSLECTVEGTSNPNLYWYRQAAGRGLQLLFYSVGIGQISSEVPQNLSASRPQDRQFILSSKKLLLSDSGFYLCAWSPQKGEQYFGPGTRLTVT.

The rearrangement links TRBV5-4 to TRBJ2-3, with 8 bases identical to TRBD2. The CDR3 totals 15 residues. CDR1 and CDR2 (germline): SGHNT, YYREEE (reference sequence). V dropped 2 bases and J dropped 1; count of bases not matched to a gene: 3. The DNA for the CDR3 is TGTGCCAGCAGCTTAGTAGCGGGGCGCACAGATACGCAGTATTTT. Its translation: CASSLVAGRTDTQYF. Combining the CDR3 with reference TRBV5-4 and TRBJ2-3 gives the whole variable domain ETGVTQSPTHLIKTRGQQVTLRCSSQSGHNTVSWYQQALGQGPQFIFQYYREEENGRGNFPPRFSGLQFPNYSSELNVNALELDDSALYLCASSLVAGRTDTQYFGPGTRLTVL.

The genes are TRBV7-2 and TRBJ2-1; 11 bases agree with TRBD1. The CDR3 covers 15 residues. Germline-derived CDR1 and CDR2 are SGHTA and FQGNSA. J lost 4 bases, V lost 6 bases, and 5 bases had no gene match. CDR3 residues: CASSTRDRGYNEQFF. The CDR3 DNA reads TGTGCCAGCAGTACCCGGGACAGGGGGTACAATGAGCAGTTCTTC.

The rearrangement joins TRBV29-1 to TRBJ2-3, with 8 bases identical to TRBD1. Germline V lookup: CDR1 SQVTM, CDR2 ANQGSEA. CDR3 size: 16 residues. V dropped 6 bases and J dropped 4; count of bases not matched to a gene: 15. The CDR3 reads CSVARSGTGGPDTQYF. CDR3 DNA sequence: TGCAGCGTCGCCCGATCCGGGACAGGAGGGCCAGATACGCAGTATTTT.

The chain is built from TRBV10-1 and TRBJ2-5; TRBD1 aligns across 7 bases. Losses at the gene ends were 2 bases for V and 3 bases for J; bases not matched to a gene: 6. Germline V gene lookup returns CDR1 WNHNN and CDR2 SYGVQD (reference sequence). CDR3 size: 15 residues. The CDR3 DNA follows: TGCGCCAGCAGTGAGACAGGGGATTTGGAAGAGACCCAGTACTTC. Its protein is CASSETGDLEETQYF.